One sample yielded the 27 T cell receptor beta chains listed below, sequenced in a study of T cells in localized non-small cell lung cancer. Repertoires were generated with immunoSEQ multiplex PCR, while TCRdb's copy carries only in-frame clones and drops some. Of around 2,700 clones listed, just under 30% are singletons. Sequenced material: lung tumor tissue, taken before any cancer treatment. All receptors come from a woman between 40 and 69 years old with stage III lung adenocarcinoma.

The V and J genes are TRBV19 and TRBJ1-1; D remains ambiguous. CDR1 is LNHDA, CDR2 SQIVND, per germline (reference sequence). The CDR3 sequence is 12 residues long. Trimming took off 7 bases at V and 5 bases at J, with 11 bases between the two ends. The CDR3 sequence: CASKLRGTEAFF. In DNA form, the CDR3 reads TGTGCCAGTAAGTTAAGAGGGACTGAAGCTTTCTTT.

The V call is TRBV6-8, the J call TRBJ1-5; weak D call: TRBD1 (5 bases). The ends were cut back, 7 bases at V and 0 bases at J, with 13 bases in the middle. This CDR3 spans 15 amino acids. Germline V lookup: CDR1 MNHGY, CDR2 SAAAGT. CDR3: CASIFSQDSNQPQHF. DNA of the CDR3: TGTGCCAGCATTTTCTCACAGGATAGCAATCAGCCCCAGCATTTT.

This clone occurred a few times. V is TRBV6-8 and J is TRBJ1-1; 9 positions match TRBD1. The germline gives CDR1 MNHGY, CDR2 SAAAGT. The V gene end was trimmed by 5 bases and the J gene end by 5 bases; junction bases not matched to a gene: 6. The CDR3 has 14 amino acids. The CDR3 DNA follows: TGTGCCAGCAGTGCAGGGACAGGGTTTACTGAAGCTTTCTTT. It is translated as CASSAGTGFTEAFF.

This clone was observed a few times. This rearrangement joins TRBV6-8 to TRBJ2-5, with a tentative D call TRBD2 (5 bases). The CDR3 is made up of 16 amino acids. Germline lookup yields CDR1 MNHGY and CDR2 SAAAGT. V lost 5 bases to trimming and J lost 2 bases, with 18 bases between them. The DNA for the CDR3 is TGTGCCAGCAGTCACCTGCTAGCCGCTGCACAAGAGACCCAGTACTTC. Its protein is CASSHLLAAAQETQYF.

This clone is classed as medium-sized. The V and J genes are TRBV11-3 and TRBJ2-1, with D maybe TRBD2 (5 bases). The germline V gene encodes CDR1 SGHNT and CDR2 YENEEA. The CDR3 spans 15 residues. V was trimmed by 0 bases and J by 0 bases, leaving 6 bases between them. DNA of the CDR3: TGTGCCAGCAGCTTAGAGGGGAGCTCCTACAATGAGCAGTTCTTC. Protein: CASSLEGSSYNEQFF.

Only a few counts were recorded for this clone. CDR3 loop: CASSYTGTYEQYF. CDR3 DNA: TGTGCCAGCAGTTACACCGGGACCTACGAGCAGTACTTC. This chain links TRBV6-8 with TRBJ2-7, with D possibly matching TRBD2 (5 bases). The CDR3 consists of 13 residues. From germline, CDR1 is MNHGY and CDR2 SAAAGT. The V gene lost 2 bases and the J gene lost 2 bases, with 7 bases spanning the gap.

This clone qualifies as large. The V and J genes are TRBV15 and TRBJ2-7; D is possibly TRBD1 (5 bases). The V gene's germline CDR1 is LNHNV and CDR2 YYDKDF (reference sequence). CDR3 length: 16 residues. With 0 bases removed from V and 3 bases from J, the gap between germline ends came to 15 bases. The CDR3: CATSRDWGTGFYEQYF. Here the CDR3 DNA reads TGTGCCACCAGCAGAGATTGGGGTACAGGTTTCTACGAGCAGTACTTC. Full variable domain (remainder filled in from reference TRBV15 and TRBJ2-7): DAMVIQNPRYQVTQFGKPVTLSCSQTLNHNVMYWYQQKSSQAPKLLFHYYDKDFNNEADTPDNFQSRRPNTSFCFLDIRSPGLGDTAMYLCATSRDWGTGFYEQYFGPGTRLTVT.

The V call is TRBV19, the J call TRBJ1-6, with 8 bases identical to TRBD1. From germline, CDR1 is LNHDA and CDR2 SQIVND (reference sequence). There are 14 residues in the CDR3. The V segment lost 6 bases and the J segment 8 bases; nucleotides outside the gene matches: 6. CDR3: CASRGQGRDSPLHF. The CDR3 DNA sequence: TGTGCCAGTAGAGGACAGGGTCGAGATTCACCCCTCCACTTT.

This clone was detected only a few times. V and J are TRBV9 and TRBJ1-3; no definite D call. The CDR3 spans 13 residues. Per germline, CDR1 SGDLS and CDR2 YYNGEE. Trimming shortened V by 4 bases and J by 4 bases, and 9 bases separated the two germline ends. The CDR3 region is CASSYDGGNTIYF. In DNA form, the CDR3 reads TGTGCCAGCAGCTACGACGGAGGAAACACCATATATTTT.

Sample share makes this clone medium-sized (0.01 to 0.1%). V and J are TRBV6-8 and TRBJ1-1; D gene unclear. Per the germline V gene, CDR1 is MNHGY and CDR2 is SAAAGT. V was trimmed by 2 bases and J by 0 bases, leaving 7 bases between them. The CDR3 spans 14 residues. The DNA for the CDR3 is TGTGCCAGCAGTTACACAGAGATGAACACTGAAGCTTTCTTT. This encodes CASSYTEMNTEAFF.

Judged by abundance, this clone is medium-sized. The genes are TRBV9 and TRBJ1-1, with D uncertain. V dropped 1 base and J dropped 6 bases, with 19 bases sitting between them. The CDR3 runs to 16 residues. The germline V gene has CDR1 SGDLS and CDR2 YYNGEE. The CDR3 bases are TGTGCCAGCAGCGTAAAAGGGCAAGGGCGGGTCGCTGAAGCTTTCTTT. It specifies CASSVKGQGRVAEAFF.

The chain uses TRBV11-3 and TRBJ2-5, with 8 bases that match TRBD1. Germline values: CDR1 SGHNT, CDR2 YENEEA. The CDR3 has 15 residues. Trimming cost V 5 bases and J 2 bases; bases outside gene matches: 7. This CDR3 is CASSDRTGWQETQYF. Written as DNA, the CDR3 is TGTGCCAGCAGCGATCGGACAGGGTGGCAAGAGACCCAGTACTTC. The full variable domain, completed using reference TRBV11-3 and TRBJ2-5, is EAGVVQSPRYKIIEKKQPVAFWCNPISGHNTLYWYLQNLGQGPELLIRYENEEAVDDSQLPKDRFSAERLKGVDSTLKIQPAELGDSAVYLCASSDRTGWQETQYFGPGTRLLVL.

V and J are TRBV9 and TRBJ2-7; 7 nucleotides match TRBD1. V shed 7 bases and J 4 bases; nucleotides not matched to a gene: 11. Germline V CDR1 and CDR2: SGDLS, YYNGEE. The CDR3 has 14 amino acids. The CDR3 coding sequence is TGTGCCAGCGGGCGAGGCCAGGGGGTATACGAGCAGTACTTC. Translated: CASGRGQGVYEQYF.

The CDR3 nucleotides read TGCGCCAGCAGCCCCGGGACAGGGTCCTACAATGAGCAGTTCTTC. This codes for CASSPGTGSYNEQFF. The chain couples TRBV5-1 to TRBJ2-1, with 9 bases aligning to TRBD1. This CDR3 is built from 15 residues. From germline, CDR1 is SGHRS and CDR2 YFSETQ. The trim removed 4 bases at V and 1 base at J, leaving 3 bases unmatched.

This clone came up a few times. The CDR3 here is CASSLGWGKRDEKLFF. Here the CDR3 DNA reads TGTGCCAGCAGCTTAGGCTGGGGCAAGAGAGACGAAAAACTGTTTTTT. This rearrangement joins TRBV11-3 to TRBJ1-4; maybe TRBD1 (5 bases). Germline CDR1 is SGHNT and CDR2 is YENEEA. The CDR3 covers 16 residues. V shed 1 base and J shed 8 bases, with 17 bases lying between them.

This clone qualifies as medium-sized (0.01 to 0.1%). V usage is TRBV6-1 and J usage is TRBJ1-1; D gene unclear. Trimming pared 1 base from V and 1 base from J, leaving 7 bases between. Germline CDR1 MNHNS, CDR2 SASEGT. The CDR3 is 14 residues long. This chain's CDR3 is CASSEVRRNTEAFF. DNA of the CDR3: TGTGCCAGCAGTGAAGTTCGCAGGAACACTGAAGCTTTCTTT.

The chain has TRBV6-8 and TRBJ1-6; 8 nucleotides match TRBD1. Germline CDR1 and CDR2: MNHGY and SAAAGT. The CDR3 totals 15 residues. The V segment lost 6 bases and the J segment 6 bases; nucleotides outside the gene matches: 7. This CDR3 reads CASRQGQGGNSPLHF. CDR3 nucleotide sequence: TGTGCCAGCAGACAAGGACAGGGCGGTAATTCACCCCTCCACTTT.

This clone occurred a few times. The chain uses TRBV2 and TRBJ2-7, with TRBD2 as a possible D gene (8 bases). The V gene's germline CDR1 is SNHLY and CDR2 FYNNEI. This CDR3 region has 16 residues. V dropped 0 bases and J dropped 4 bases, with 16 bases sitting between them. CDR3 sequence (DNA): TGTGCCAGCAGTGAAGCCGGGAGGGGGCCCTTTTACGAGCAGTACTTC. This encodes CASSEAGRGPFYEQYF.

This clone counts as medium-sized. The chain links TRBV11-3 to TRBJ1-1; D gene unclear. This CDR3 region has 14 residues. Trimming took 3 bases from V and 4 from J, leaving 12 bases between them. Germline V gene sequence: CDR1 SGHNT, CDR2 YENEEA. The CDR3 DNA sequence: TGTGCCAGCAGCTTTTCTAGCCAGAGCACTGAAGCTTTCTTT. This sequence encodes CASSFSSQSTEAFF.

V gene TRBV19 combines with J gene TRBJ2-7; 10 bases are shared with TRBD1. Germline assignment: CDR1 LNHDA and CDR2 SQIVND (reference sequence). Unmatched junction bases numbered 6, after V lost 11 bases and J lost 5 bases. The CDR3 is 12 amino acids. CDR3 nucleotides: TGTGCCTCCCGACAGGGGGCCGACGAGCAGTACTTC. It is translated as CASRQGADEQYF.

The V call is TRBV5-1, the J call TRBJ1-1, with TRBD1 matching over 7 bases. V shed 1 base, J shed 2 bases, and the junction held 5 bases outside the gene matches. The V gene's germline CDR1 is SGHRS and CDR2 YFSETQ. The CDR3 extends over 15 amino acids. CDR3 nucleotide sequence: TGCGCCAGCAGCTTGCGAGGGGGCTATAACACTGAAGCTTTCTTT. This encodes CASSLRGGYNTEAFF.

The chain links TRBV11-3 to TRBJ2-7; 8 bases are a match to TRBD1. Germline V gives CDR1 SGHNT, CDR2 YENEEA. The CDR3 is 14 amino acids. The ends lost 3 bases at V and 3 bases at J; junction bases unmatched: 4. The CDR3 reads CASSLAGQGYEQYF. CDR3 coding DNA: TGTGCCAGCAGCTTGGCCGGACAGGGCTACGAGCAGTACTTC. Full variable domain (rest looked up from reference TRBV11-3 and TRBJ2-7): EAGVVQSPRYKIIEKKQPVAFWCNPISGHNTLYWYLQNLGQGPELLIRYENEEAVDDSQLPKDRFSAERLKGVDSTLKIQPAELGDSAVYLCASSLAGQGYEQYFGPGTRLTVT.

V gene TRBV1 combines with J gene TRBJ2-1; TRBD1 is the table's D call and was not checked against the DNA. TRBV1 has pseudogene status. This CDR3 is 12 amino acids long. This CDR3 reads CTSWGQYNEQFF. The CDR3 nucleotides are TGCACCAGCTGGGGACAGTACAATGAGCAGTTCTTC.

In this sample, this clone is medium-sized (0.01 to 0.1%). The gene calls are TRBV9 and TRBJ1-2, with 7 bases that match TRBD1. The germline gives CDR1 SGDLS, CDR2 YYNGEE. J gave up 8 bases and V 5 bases, and 6 bases lay outside the gene matches. The CDR3 consists of 12 residues. CDR3 amino acids: CASRLTGSGYTF. The CDR3 DNA follows: TGTGCCAGCAGGCTGACAGGGTCAGGCTACACCTTC.

This clone ranks as medium-sized. The J gene is TRBJ2-5, the V gene TRBV6-8, with 16 nucleotides matching TRBD2. The CDR3 is 17 residues long. Germline V gene data show CDR1 as MNHGY and CDR2 as SAAAGT. The ends lost 8 bases at V and 5 bases at J; junction bases unmatched: 11. CDR3 region: CASHGGLAGGPRETQYF. The DNA of the CDR3 is TGTGCCAGCCATGGGGGACTAGCGGGGGGGCCCCGGGAGACCCAGTACTTC.

This chain uses TRBV9 with TRBJ1-5; 7 nucleotides agree with TRBD1. The germline CDR1 and CDR2 sequences are SGDLS and YYNGEE. The V segment lost 0 bases and the J segment 3 bases; nucleotides outside the gene matches: 3. The CDR3 loop spans 15 amino acids. The DNA for the CDR3 is TGTGCCAGCAGCGTAGAGGGACAGTTCAATCAGCCCCAGCATTTT. This encodes CASSVEGQFNQPQHF.

This clone is categorized as large. The chain employs TRBV28 and TRBJ1-2, with 7 bases fitting TRBD1. CDR3 size: 12 residues. V shed 6 bases, J shed 7 bases, and the junction held 5 bases outside the gene matches. Germline V CDR1 and CDR2: MDHEN, SYDVKM. The CDR3: CASSRDRVGYTF. The CDR3 region has the DNA TGTGCCAGCAGCCGCGACAGGGTTGGCTACACCTTC.